The T cell receptor beta chain under discussion was sequenced for a study of immune evolution from preneoplasia to lung adenocarcinoma. Study information: HLA loss of heterozygosity: 5.5% to 8.5% AIS, less than 18% MIA, about 32% ADC, none AAH. General study results and limits: Highest clonality occurred in KRAS-mutant, not EGFR-mutant or double wild-type, nodules. Later-stage lesions seemingly showed higher T cell density and diversity than normal lung.

Each case's diagnosis was confirmed by two pathologists on H&E. On this clone itself: What it recognizes is unknown.

The CDR3 totals 11 residues. Only in-frame clones appear in the TCRdb table, and some are missing; sequencing was by immunoSEQ multiplex PCR. The repertoire holds about 4,600 clones, with roughly 80% as singletons. This receptor was obtained from a person aged 55-80 years with lung adenocarcinoma. The rearrangement joins TRBV21-1 to TRBJ1-2. TRBV21-1 is noted as a pseudogene. Sequenced sample: FFPE minimally invasive lung adenocarcinoma tissue. The CDR3 spells CASRLLYGYTF. The CDR3 DNA sequence: TGTGCCAGCAGATTACTCTATGGCTACACCTTC.